Given below is one T cell receptor (beta chain) in context. Its cognate antigen is unknown. This CDR3 region has 18 residues. Germline lookup yields CDR1 MNHEY and CDR2 SMNVEV (reference sequence). The libraries of TRB cDNA were constructed through 5' RACE using UMI labels. Reprocessing the 5' RACE reads, TCRdb reports a single entry for every CDR3 protein and omits DNA. Its listing shows 40,000 to 45,000 distinct CDR3 sequences. The data were taken from a study of CXCR3-negative and CXCR3-positive naive CD8 T cells. Whole-study findings and limits: Naive CXCR3-negative cells resembled naive CXCR3-positive cells in TRBV-TRBJ usage; memory cells differed. Because surface CD5 did not distinguish the naive subsets, TCR strength was inferred from TRB CDR3 properties. Both naive subsets had comparably high diversity; memory CD8+ cells much lower.

Sorting was done in triplicate for each CD8+ T cell subset (about 280,000 cells each). V is TRBV27 and J is TRBJ2-7; TCRdb outputs TRBD1, but without DNA this stays unchecked. The TCR originated in a human donor in good health. Some clones in this sample may be carry-over from other donors' samples. Source material: memory CD8+ T cells from blood. The CDR3 protein is CASSRNGTGELASYEQYF.